This T cell receptor beta chain emerged from a study of cytomegalovirus exposure and HLA in healthy donors. Study information: Per a later analysis, the roughly 690 first-cohort and approximately 120 validation repertoires shared one platform. Study-wide results and limits: High sensitivity and specificity were reportedly achieved when the classifier diagnosed cytomegalovirus status. The authors listed 150 to 200 TCR beta chains as cytomegalovirus-associated.

It was the roughly 130-subject validation cohort, separate from the roughly 700-subject first cohort, to which the donors belonged. Using immunoSEQ multiplex PCR, the repertoire was profiled, and TCRdb retains in-frame clones only, with some absent. There are about 250,000 clones in the sample; less than 90% occur only once, and about 11% lies in the top ten. This clone was detected only a few times. Its target is not known. Germline V gene lookup returns CDR1 SGHKS and CDR2 YYEKEE (reference sequence). The trim removed 4 bases at V and 0 bases at J, leaving 8 bases unmatched. The CDR3 is 17 residues long.

Specimen: PBMCs. The chain joins TRBV5-5 to TRBJ2-1; 9 bases map to TRBD2. The clonotype originates from a young man in good health and CMV-seropositive. Here the CDR3 reads CASSPGLAQSSYNEQFF. The CDR3 nucleotides read TGTGCCAGCAGCCCCGGACTAGCGCAGAGCTCCTACAATGAGCAGTTCTTC.